This T cell receptor beta chain was found in a study of read filtering for tumor transcriptome and immune sequencing. The library was built from 400 ng RNA with molecular barcoded adaptors for alpha/delta and beta/gamma chains. TCRdb called the reads again in MiXCR, with one record for every CDR3 protein. This sample has 42,000 or so distinct CDR3 sequences; 13% occur once, and the top ten carry 30%. The CDR3 has 15 residues. V was clipped by 7 bases and J by 4 bases; unmatched bases: 12. CDR1 and CDR2 (germline): SGHTA, FQGNSA. Sequencing was done on a sample of a population of CD138-negative cells sorted from bone marrow. This TCR derives from a donor at least 40 years old with multiple myeloma. V is TRBV7-2 and J is TRBJ1-1; TRBD1 matches 7 bases. The CDR3 DNA reads TGTGCCAGCATCGACCGGGACAGAAGAACCACTGAAGCTTTCTTT. This codes for CASIDRDRRTTEAFF.